Sequencing of this TCR beta chain was carried out in a study of blood T cell repertoires in COVID-19. Study-level background: Donors in the United States, Italy and Spain gave samples during acute or convalescent COVID-19.

Germline CDR1 is SGHTA and CDR2 is FQGNSA. V trimming: 1 base; J trimming: 3 bases; junction bases outside the gene matches: 5. CDR3 size: 15 residues. Generated by immunoSEQ multiplex PCR, the TCRdb table keeps only in-frame clones and is missing some. The data show some 87,000 clones, around four fifths seen once. The chain uses TRBV7-2 and TRBJ2-5; 7 bases align to TRBD2. The sequenced material came from peripheral blood. This receptor was identified in a man at least 80 years old with active or convalescent COVID-19. CDR3 sequence reads: CASSLGGREEETQYF. The CDR3 coding sequence is TGTGCCAGCAGCTTAGGAGGGAGGGAGGAAGAGACCCAGTACTTC.